The clone carrying this TCR beta chain was counted ten times or more. Treatment meaning: oral pan-JAK inhibitor, 5-10 mg twice daily. Following extraction, RNA underwent reverse transcription to cDNA, which served as the sequencing template. Data came from immunoSEQ multiplex PCR; TCRdb stores just in-frame clones and leaves some out. The table shows over 95,000 clones, with approximately 60% occurring only once. The sample comes from a study of CD8+ T cells in alopecia areata. The CDR3 covers 12 residues. Trimming left V 5 bases short and J 6 bases short, with 11 bases between. The V gene's germline CDR1 is MNHEY and CDR2 SVGAGI.

The chain links TRBV6-5 to TRBJ2-7; D unresolved. This receptor was taken from a human donor with alopecia areata. The source was CD8+ T cells sorted from blood, collected at week 4, from a patient treated with tofacitinib. The CDR3 protein is CASSDVTGEQYF. The CDR3 coding sequence is TGTGCCAGCAGTGACGTTACTGGCGAGCAGTACTTC.